This T cell receptor (beta chain) is drawn from a study of blood T cell repertoires in COVID-19. Study background: T cells, B-cell-depleted T cells, or PBMCs provided the cDNA or gDNA that served as material.

TCRdb's table, derived via immunoSEQ multiplex PCR, lists solely in-frame clones and lacks some. Counted here are approximately 250,000 clones, about 80% occurring once; the ten biggest clones make up over 14%. Cohort 3 donors were reported recovered after two negative PCRs, clearance, or symptom resolution. The V segment lost 1 base and the J segment 4 bases; nucleotides outside the gene matches: 5. The CDR3 is made up of 15 amino acids. Germline-derived CDR1 and CDR2 are SGHRS and YFSETQ. The TCR comes from a man in his forties or fifties who had recovered from COVID-19. The sample taken for sequencing was PBMCs or T cells enriched from blood (not recorded which). The V and J genes are TRBV5-1 and TRBJ2-1, with TRBD2 matching over 7 bases. The CDR3 DNA reads as TGCGCCAGCAGCTTGAGCGGGACGGATTACAATGAGCAGTTCTTC. Its protein is CASSLSGTDYNEQFF.